The source of this T cell receptor (beta chain) is a study of T cell repertoires in aging, cancer and after chemotherapy. Whole-study findings and limits: Healthy donors lost TCR diversity with age mainly through richness, cancer patients through richness and evenness.

TRB rearrangements spanning V, D and J were amplified using mixed TRB-A/B primers. TCRdb reanalysed the multiplex PCR reads using MiXCR and keeps one entry per CDR3 protein. The data show 8,500 to 13,000 distinct CDR3 sequences, with 32% seen just once and about 3% held by the top ten. Germline loops: CDR1 MNHEY, CDR2 SVGAGI. The CDR3 extends over 16 amino acids. With V trimmed by 7 bases and J by 6 bases, 10 bases remained unmatched. Peripheral blood genomic DNA, not sorted cells or RNA, was the template. For this clonotype: Its target is unknown.

Sequencing used blood. The sequence was obtained from a human donor in good health. The chain uses TRBV6-5 and TRBJ2-1; TRBD1 agrees at 12 bases. CDR3 protein: CASNNMGQGAGNEQFF. CDR3 DNA: TGTGCCAGCAACAATATGGGACAGGGGGCCGGCAATGAGCAGTTCTTC.